This is a list of T cell receptor beta chains from one sample in a study of T cells in Graves' hyperthyroidism and ophthalmopathy. Each CDR3 protein is one row after TCRdb ran MiXCR on the multiplex PCR reads. The sample records about 360,000 distinct CDR3 sequences, about 18% being singletons. Sample: blood. Source of these receptors: a woman aged 18-29 years with Graves' hyperthyroidism. Each CDR3 is given with its conserved first and last residue. D genes are given only for firm matches. Clone size is shown for a subset of rows, as once, few, many or a class of expanded clone.

V,D,size,J,DNA,CDR3
TRBV7-2,.,many,TRBJ2-7,TGTGCCAGCAGCTTAGGGGACTCCAAAAACGAGCAGTACTTC,CASSLGDSKNEQYF
TRBV7-2,.,many,TRBJ1-5,TGTGCCAGCAGCTTAACAATCTGGGACCAGCCCCAGCATTTT,CASSLTIWDQPQHF
TRBV7-9,.,.,TRBJ2-7,TGTGCCAGCGCGGAACGGGGATACGAGCAGTGCTTC,CASAERGYEQCF
TRBV15,.,.,TRBJ1-5,TGTGCTACCAGCAGGCGAGGTGGGGCAGGGTACGGGCGTCAGCCCCAGCGTTTT,CATSRRGGAGYGRQPQRF
TRBV7-2,.,many,TRBJ1-3,TGTGCCAGCAGCCCACAGGTCTCTGGAAACACCATATATTTT,CASSPQVSGNTIYF
TRBV7-9,.,many,TRBJ1-1,TGTGCCAGCAGCTTAGAAGGGGGGATGGGGACTGAAGCTTTCTTT,CASSLEGGMGTEAFF
TRBV14,.,many,TRBJ1-1,TGTGCCAGCAGCCATGTATCGGTGGAGAGCACTGAAGCTTTCTTT,CASSHVSVESTEAFF
TRBV12-3/TRBV12-4,.,many,TRBJ1-5,TGTGCCAGCAGGGGGAGGGTTGTCAATCAGCCCCAGCATTTT,CASRGRVVNQPQHF
TRBV20-1,.,many,TRBJ2-7,TGCAGTGCTAGAGTGGGACGAGGGCCCTACGAGCAGTACTTC,CSARVGRGPYEQYF
TRBV20-1,.,few,TRBJ2-7,TGCAGTGCTACCCTAGAGACTCCGCTCGAGCAGTACTTC,CSATLETPLEQYF
TRBV12-3/TRBV12-4,.,many,TRBJ1-5,TGTGCCAGCAGCCATCAAGGGGTTGGCAATCAGCCCCAGCATTTT,CASSHQGVGNQPQHF
TRBV30,.,many,TRBJ1-1,TGTGCCTGGAGTAGGGTTCCTCCGTTCTTT,CAWSRVPPFF
TRBV3-1,.,many,TRBJ2-7,TGTGCCAGCAGTTACGGATCCTACGAGCAGTACTTC,CASSYGSYEQYF
TRBV5-1,.,many,TRBJ1-2,TGCGCCAGCAGCACGGGGGGTGCGGAAAACTATGGCTACACCTTC,CASSTGGAENYGYTF
TRBV18,.,many,TRBJ2-6,TGTGCCAGCTCACAGGGCGGGCAAGGGGCCAACGTCCTGACTTTC,CASSQGGQGANVLTF
TRBV12-5,.,.,TRBJ1-2,TGTGCTAGTGGTTTGACGGGTCCCTATGGCTACACCTTC,CASGLTGPYGYTF
TRBV27,.,many,TRBJ2-2,TGTGCCAGCAGCAACTGGAACACCGGGGAGCTGTTTTTT,CASSNWNTGELFF
TRBV12-3/TRBV12-4,TRBD1,many,TRBJ2-5,TGTGCCAGCCCCGCCGGGCCGCCACCAGGGGGCTGGGAGACCCAGTACTTC,CASPAGPPPGGWETQYF